The present entry profiles one T cell receptor (beta chain) with its context. It may be a read error: a sequence one base away is much more abundant. The authors built TCR beta libraries using iRepertoire HTBI primers and Arm-PCR of CDR3 regions. TCRdb passed the multiplex PCR reads through MiXCR, listing each CDR3 protein once. Among almost 450,000 distinct CDR3 sequences listed, roughly 15% were seen once. The data originate from a study of regulatory T cells in long-lasting Graves disease. The time point was: newly diagnosed GD, antithyroid drugs for less than 3 months. RNA extracted from PBMCs served as the sequencing template. Blood from the periphery, around 9.3 milliliters in all, was drawn into EDTA tubes. Trimming removed 11 bases from V and 9 bases from J; junction bases left unmatched: 12. CDR3 length: 14 amino acids. The same sample was also used in a study of T cells in Graves' hyperthyroidism and ophthalmopathy. That investigation notes: Most thyroid clonotypes that were expanded above 0.001 also turned up in blood.

The specimen comprised peripheral blood mononuclear cells (PBMCs), sampled at new diagnosis, from a patient treated with antithyroid drugs. The clonotype comes from a woman in her 30s with Graves disease. This chain uses TRBV12-3 or TRBV12-4 with TRBJ2-5; 13 nucleotides align to TRBD2. The CDR3 here is CAPLTSGRFEAQYF. CDR3 bases: TGTGCCCCCCTGACTAGCGGGAGGTTTGAGGCCCAGTACTTC.